Listed below are T cell receptor beta chains from one sample, sequenced in a study of shared clonotypes between healthy human individuals. Only in-frame clones appear in the TCRdb table, and some are missing; sequencing was by immunoSEQ multiplex PCR. This table has some 1,900,000 clones, approximately 94% appearing once. The sample taken for sequencing was naive CD8+ T cells sorted from blood. Source of these receptors: a young man in good health. CDR3s include the opening cysteine and the closing phenylalanine or tryptophan. D genes are given only for firm matches. The size entry is marked missing in some rows and otherwise reads once, few, many or a size class.

>.|TRBV7-9|.|TRBJ1-2
CASSLTENYGYTF
TGTGCCAGCAGCTTGACAGAGAACTATGGCTACACCTTC
>.|TRBV30|TRBD1|TRBJ2-7
CAWNPTGTDEQYF
TGTGCCTGGAACCCGACAGGGACAGACGAGCAGTACTTC
>.|TRBV4-3|TRBD2|TRBJ2-2
CASSGGLAVNTGELFF
TGCGCCAGCAGCGGCGGACTAGCGGTGAACACCGGGGAGCTGTTTTTT
>.|TRBV6-1|.|TRBJ1-1
CASSEGATEAFF
TGTGCCAGCAGTGAAGGGGCGACTGAAGCTTTCTTT
>.|TRBV5-8|.|TRBJ1-1
CASSLAPTANTEAFF
TGTGCCAGCAGCTTGGCCCCGACCGCGAACACTGAAGCTTTCTTT
>.|TRBV25-1|.|TRBJ1-2
CASRTRDATPDVGYTF
TGTGCCAGCAGGACCCGGGACGCTACCCCCGATGTTGGCTACACCTTC
>.|TRBV16|TRBD1|TRBJ2-7
CASSLGTGSYEQYF
TGTGCCAGCAGCTTGGGGACAGGGAGCTACGAGCAGTACTTC
>.|TRBV6-5|.|TRBJ2-1
CASSYRPSYNEQFF
TGTGCCAGCAGTTACCGCCCGTCCTACAATGAGCAGTTCTTC
>.|TRBV27|.|TRBJ2-1
CASSLGLPWLFF
TGTGCCAGCAGTCTGGGACTCCCCTGGCTGTTCTTC
>.|TRBV13|TRBD2|TRBJ2-3
CASSLVREGTDTQYF
TGTGCCAGCAGCTTAGTTCGGGAGGGCACAGATACGCAGTATTTT
>.|TRBV7-3|TRBD2|TRBJ2-5
CASSLVAGAYQETQYF
TGTGCCAGCAGCTTAGTAGCGGGGGCCTACCAAGAGACCCAGTACTTC
>.|TRBV4-1|TRBD2|TRBJ2-5
CASSPGTSDQETQYF
TGCGCCAGCAGTCCCGGGACTAGCGACCAAGAGACCCAGTACTTC
>.|TRBV5-4|TRBD1|TRBJ1-6
CASSVRDSGGSPLHF
TGTGCCAGCAGCGTCCGGGACAGTGGGGGGTCACCCCTCCACTTT
>once|TRBV27|.|TRBJ2-2
CASSLGTRGTGELFF
TGTGCCAGCAGTCTTGGGACTCGTGGCACCGGGGAGCTGTTTTTT
>once|TRBV5-5|.|TRBJ1-4
CASSSELPTATNEKLFF
TGTGCCAGCAGCTCCGAACTTCCGACGGCCACTAATGAAAAACTGTTTTTT
>.|TRBV4-1|TRBD2|TRBJ2-5
CASSQEGGGPSQETQYF
TGCGCCAGCAGCCAAGAGGGCGGGGGACCCTCCCAAGAGACCCAGTACTTC
>.|TRBV9|.|TRBJ2-3
CASSAEFFEYF
TGTGCCAGCAGCGCCGAGTTTTTTGAGTATTTT
>.|TRBV5-5|.|TRBJ2-1
CASSLESYNEQFF
TGTGCCAGCAGCTTGGAGTCGTACAATGAGCAGTTCTTC
>.|TRBV29-1|TRBD2|TRBJ2-2
CSVEGLATPGELFF
TGCAGCGTTGAGGGACTAGCGACCCCCGGGGAGCTGTTTTTT
>.|TRBV4-3|.|TRBJ1-1
CASSQDLSYTEAFF
TGCGCCAGCAGCCAGGACCTGTCTTACACTGAAGCTTTCTTT
>.|TRBV11-2|TRBD2|TRBJ2-5
CASSLAGGLVPQYF
TGTGCCAGCAGCCTTGCGGGAGGACTGGTCCCCCAGTACTTC
>.|TRBV6-5|TRBD1|TRBJ2-7
CASSGQAYEQYF
TGTGCCAGCAGCGGACAGGCCTACGAGCAGTACTTC
>.|TRBV5-1|TRBD1|TRBJ2-7
CASSLARGQGIYEQYF
TGCGCCAGCAGCTTGGCCAGGGGACAGGGAATTTACGAGCAGTACTTC
>.|TRBV5-1|.|TRBJ1-5
CASSFSGQSNQPQHF
TGCGCCAGCAGCTTTTCGGGACAAAGCAATCAGCCCCAGCATTTT
>.|TRBV28|TRBD1|TRBJ1-5
CASRKTGGQSNQPQHF
TGTGCCAGCAGAAAAACAGGGGGCCAAAGCAATCAGCCCCAGCATTTT
>.|TRBV9|TRBD2|TRBJ2-7
CASSVSTSGSYEQYF
TGTGCCAGCAGCGTATCGACTAGCGGATCCTACGAGCAGTACTTC
>few|TRBV5-1|.|TRBJ1-1
CASSFSGMNTEAFF
TGCGCCAGCAGCTTCTCGGGGATGAACACTGAAGCTTTCTTT
>.|TRBV19|.|TRBJ2-7
CASSIDLYSSYEQYF
TGTGCCAGTAGTATAGATCTCTACAGTTCCTACGAGCAGTACTTC
>few|TRBV30|.|TRBJ1-6
CALAWGGSSPLHF
TGTGCCTTAGCGTGGGGCGGTAGTTCACCCCTCCACTTT
>.|TRBV5-1|TRBD1|TRBJ2-7
CASSPGQGRYEQYF
TGCGCCAGCAGCCCCGGACAGGGAAGATACGAGCAGTACTTC
>.|TRBV29-1|.|TRBJ2-3
CSVFSASGRGDTQYF
TGCAGCGTTTTTTCAGCTAGCGGTAGGGGGGATACGCAGTATTTT